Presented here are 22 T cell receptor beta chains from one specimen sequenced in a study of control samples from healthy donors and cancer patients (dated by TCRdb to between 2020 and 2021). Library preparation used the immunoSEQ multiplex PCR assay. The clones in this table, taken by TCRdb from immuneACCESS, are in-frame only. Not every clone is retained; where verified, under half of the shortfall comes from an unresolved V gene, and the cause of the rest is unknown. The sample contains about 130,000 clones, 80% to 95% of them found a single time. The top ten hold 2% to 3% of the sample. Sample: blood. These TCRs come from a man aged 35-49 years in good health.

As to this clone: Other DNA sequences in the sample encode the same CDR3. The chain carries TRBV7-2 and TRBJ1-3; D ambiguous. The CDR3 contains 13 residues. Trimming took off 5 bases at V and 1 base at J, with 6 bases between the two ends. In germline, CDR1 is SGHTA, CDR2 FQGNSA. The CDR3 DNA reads TGTGCCAGCAGCCCCCATTCTGGAAACACCATATATTTT. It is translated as CASSPHSGNTIYF.

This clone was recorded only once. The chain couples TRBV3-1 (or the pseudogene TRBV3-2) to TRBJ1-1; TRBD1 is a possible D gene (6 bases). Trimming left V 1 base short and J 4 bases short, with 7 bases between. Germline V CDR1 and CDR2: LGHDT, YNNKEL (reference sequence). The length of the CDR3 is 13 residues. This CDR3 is CASSQGGATEAFF. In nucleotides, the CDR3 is TGTGCCAGCAGCCAAGGGGGGGCCACTGAAGCTTTCTTT.

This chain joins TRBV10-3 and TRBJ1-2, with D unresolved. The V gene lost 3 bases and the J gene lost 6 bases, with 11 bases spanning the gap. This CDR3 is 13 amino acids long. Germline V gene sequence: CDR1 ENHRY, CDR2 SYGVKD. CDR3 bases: TGTGCCATCAGTGACAGGCTGATGGATGGCTACACCTTC. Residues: CAISDRLMDGYTF.

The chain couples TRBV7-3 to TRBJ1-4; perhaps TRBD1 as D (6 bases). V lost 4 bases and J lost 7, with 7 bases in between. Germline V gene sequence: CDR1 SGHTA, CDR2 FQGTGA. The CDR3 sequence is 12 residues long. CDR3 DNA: TGTGCCAGCAGCTCCAGGGGTGAAAAACTGTTTTTT. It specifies CASSSRGEKLFF.

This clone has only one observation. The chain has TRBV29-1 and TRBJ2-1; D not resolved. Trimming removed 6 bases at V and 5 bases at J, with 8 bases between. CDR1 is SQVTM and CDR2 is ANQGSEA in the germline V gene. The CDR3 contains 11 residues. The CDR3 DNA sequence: TGCAGCGTCCGGACCAACAATGAGCAGTTCTTC. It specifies CSVRTNNEQFF.

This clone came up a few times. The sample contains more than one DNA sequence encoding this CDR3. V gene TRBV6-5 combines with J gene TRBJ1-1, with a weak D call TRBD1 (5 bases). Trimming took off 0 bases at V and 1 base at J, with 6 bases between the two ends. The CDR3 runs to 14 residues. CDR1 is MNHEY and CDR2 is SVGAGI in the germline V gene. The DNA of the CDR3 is TGTGCCAGCAGTTACTCTGGGGGGAACACTGAAGCTTTCTTT. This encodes CASSYSGGNTEAFF.

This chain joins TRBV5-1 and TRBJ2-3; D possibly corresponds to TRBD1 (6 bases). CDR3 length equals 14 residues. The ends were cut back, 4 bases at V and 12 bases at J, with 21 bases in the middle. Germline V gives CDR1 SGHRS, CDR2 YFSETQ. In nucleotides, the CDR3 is TGCGCCAGCAGCCCCTTTGGACAGATGGACTTTCAGTATTTT. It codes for CASSPFGQMDFQYF.

In DNA form, the CDR3 reads TGTGCCAGCAGACTTCACAGGGACTACGAGCAGTACTTC. This gives the protein CASRLHRDYEQYF. The chain is built from TRBV6-5 and TRBJ2-7; maybe TRBD1 (6 bases). Deletions cut 6 bases from V and 3 bases from J, with 12 bases between. CDR3 length equals 13 residues. The germline CDR1 and CDR2 sequences are MNHEY and SVGAGI.

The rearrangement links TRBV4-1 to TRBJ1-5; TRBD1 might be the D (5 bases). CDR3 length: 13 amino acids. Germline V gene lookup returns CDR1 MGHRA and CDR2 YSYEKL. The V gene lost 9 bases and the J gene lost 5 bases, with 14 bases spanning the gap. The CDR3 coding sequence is TGCGCCAGTAGCAGGGAGAGCTATCAGCCCCAGCATTTT. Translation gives CASSRESYQPQHF.

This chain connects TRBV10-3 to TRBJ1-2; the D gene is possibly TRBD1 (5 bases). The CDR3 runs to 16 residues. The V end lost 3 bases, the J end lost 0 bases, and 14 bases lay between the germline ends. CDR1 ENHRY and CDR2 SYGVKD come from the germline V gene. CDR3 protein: CAISDPARGTNYGYTF. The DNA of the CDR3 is TGTGCCATCAGTGACCCCGCTAGGGGAACTAACTATGGCTACACCTTC.

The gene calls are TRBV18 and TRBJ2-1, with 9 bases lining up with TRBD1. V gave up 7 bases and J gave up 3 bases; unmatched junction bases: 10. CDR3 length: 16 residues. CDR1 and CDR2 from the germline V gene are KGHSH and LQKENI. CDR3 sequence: CASFARRDRDYNEQFF. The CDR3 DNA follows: TGTGCCAGCTTCGCCCGACGGGACAGGGACTACAATGAGCAGTTCTTC. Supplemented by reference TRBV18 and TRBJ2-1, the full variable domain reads NAGVMQNPRHLVRRRGQEARLRCSPMKGHSHVYWYRQLPEEGLKFMVYLQKENIIDESGMPKERFSAEFPKEGPSILRIQQVVRGDSAAYFCASFARRDRDYNEQFFGPGTRLTVL.

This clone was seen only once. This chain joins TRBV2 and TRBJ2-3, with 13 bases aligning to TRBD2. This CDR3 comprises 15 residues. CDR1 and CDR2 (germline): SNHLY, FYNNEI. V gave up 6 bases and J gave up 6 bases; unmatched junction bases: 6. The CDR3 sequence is CASSLGTSGADTQYF. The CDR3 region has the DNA TGTGCCAGCAGCCTGGGGACTAGCGGGGCGGATACGCAGTATTTT. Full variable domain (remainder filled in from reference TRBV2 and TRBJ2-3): EPEVTQTPSHQVTQMGQEVILRCVPISNHLYFYWYRQILGQKVEFLVSFYNNEISEKSEIFDDQFSVERPDGSNFTLKIRSTKLEDSAMYFCASSLGTSGADTQYFGPGTRLTVL.

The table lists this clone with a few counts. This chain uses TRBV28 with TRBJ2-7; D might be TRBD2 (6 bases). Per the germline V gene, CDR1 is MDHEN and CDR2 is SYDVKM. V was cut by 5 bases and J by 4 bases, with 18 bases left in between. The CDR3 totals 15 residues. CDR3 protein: CASSTSGGNRYEQYF. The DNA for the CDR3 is TGTGCCAGCAGTACCTCCGGGGGTAACAGGTACGAGCAGTACTTC.

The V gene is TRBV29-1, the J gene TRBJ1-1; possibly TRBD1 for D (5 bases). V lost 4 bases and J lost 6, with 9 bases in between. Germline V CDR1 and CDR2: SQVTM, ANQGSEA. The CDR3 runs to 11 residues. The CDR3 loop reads CSVGGGSEAFF. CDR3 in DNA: TGCAGCGTTGGGGGGGGGTCTGAAGCTTTCTTT.

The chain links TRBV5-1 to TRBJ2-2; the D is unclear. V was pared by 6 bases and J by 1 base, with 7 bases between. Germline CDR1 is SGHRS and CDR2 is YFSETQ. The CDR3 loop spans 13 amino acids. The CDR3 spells CASNQENTGELFF. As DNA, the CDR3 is TGCGCCAGCAACCAGGAGAACACCGGGGAGCTGTTTTTT.

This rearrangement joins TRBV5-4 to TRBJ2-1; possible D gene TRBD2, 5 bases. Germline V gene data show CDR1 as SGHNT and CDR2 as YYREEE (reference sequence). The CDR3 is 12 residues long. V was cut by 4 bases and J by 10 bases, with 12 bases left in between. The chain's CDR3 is CASSRATGEQFF. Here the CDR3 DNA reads TGTGCCAGCAGCCGAGCAACGGGGGAGCAGTTCTTC.

In DNA form, the CDR3 reads TGTGCCAGTAGTTTGCCCGCGAACCTTCCAAAAGCTTTCTTT. It is translated as CASSLPANLPKAFF. The chain uses TRBV19 and TRBJ1-1; D gene uncertain. Germline CDR1 reads LNHDA; CDR2 reads SQIVND (reference sequence). The CDR3 totals 14 residues. V shed 5 bases and J shed 9 bases, with 19 bases lying between them. Supplemented by reference TRBV19 and TRBJ1-1, the full variable domain reads DGGITQSPKYLFRKEGQNVTLSCEQNLNHDAMYWYRQDPGQGLRLIYYSQIVNDFQKGDIAEGYSVSREKKESFPLTVTSAQKNPTAFYLCASSLPANLPKAFFGQGTRLTVV.

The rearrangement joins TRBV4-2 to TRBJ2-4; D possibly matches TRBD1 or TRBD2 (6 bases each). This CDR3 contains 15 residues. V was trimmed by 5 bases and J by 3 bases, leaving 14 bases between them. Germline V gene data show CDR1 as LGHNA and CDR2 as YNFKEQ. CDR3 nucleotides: TGTGCCAGCAGCTCTCGGGGGCCGGGCAAAAACATTCAGTACTTC. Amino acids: CASSSRGPGKNIQYF.

The CDR3 is CASSPRGGAQYF. The CDR3 DNA reads as TGTGCCAGCAGCCCCCGAGGGGGAGCGCAGTATTTT. This chain joins TRBV6-5 and TRBJ2-3, with D perhaps matching TRBD1 (6 bases). CDR1 and CDR2 from the germline V gene are MNHEY and SVGAGI. The CDR3 loop spans 12 amino acids. V lost 6 bases to trimming and J lost 10 bases, with 14 bases between them.

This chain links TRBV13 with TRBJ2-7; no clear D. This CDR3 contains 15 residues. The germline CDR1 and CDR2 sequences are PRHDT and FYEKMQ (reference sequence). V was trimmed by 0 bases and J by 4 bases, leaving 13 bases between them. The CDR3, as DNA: TGTGCCAGCAGCTTAGGGGGGAATCTGGAGTACGAGCAGTACTTC. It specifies CASSLGGNLEYEQYF.

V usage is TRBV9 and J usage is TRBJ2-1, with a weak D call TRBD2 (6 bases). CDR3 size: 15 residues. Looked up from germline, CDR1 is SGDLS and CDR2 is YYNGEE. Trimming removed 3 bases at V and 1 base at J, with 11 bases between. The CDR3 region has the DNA TGTGCCAGCAGCGGGGGCGGGGTTTCCTACAATGAGCAGTTCTTC. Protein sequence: CASSGGGVSYNEQFF.

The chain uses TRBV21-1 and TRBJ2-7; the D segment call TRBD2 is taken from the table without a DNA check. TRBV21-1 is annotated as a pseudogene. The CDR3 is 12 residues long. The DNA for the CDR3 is TGTGCCAGCAGCAAAGCGCCACTAGAAATGTACTTC. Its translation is CASSKAPLEMYF.